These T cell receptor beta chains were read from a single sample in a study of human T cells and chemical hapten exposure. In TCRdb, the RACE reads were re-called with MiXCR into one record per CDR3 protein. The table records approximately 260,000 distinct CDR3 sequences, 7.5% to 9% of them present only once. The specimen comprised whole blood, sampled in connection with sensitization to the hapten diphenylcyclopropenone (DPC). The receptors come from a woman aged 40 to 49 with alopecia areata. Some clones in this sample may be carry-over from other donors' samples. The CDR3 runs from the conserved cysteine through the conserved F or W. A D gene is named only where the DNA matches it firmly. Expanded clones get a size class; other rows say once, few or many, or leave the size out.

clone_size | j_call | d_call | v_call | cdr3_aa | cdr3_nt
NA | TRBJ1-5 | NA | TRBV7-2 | CASSLASTPVSNQPQHF | TGTGCCAGCAGCTTAGCTTCGACGCCCGTTAGCAATCAGCCCCAGCATTTT
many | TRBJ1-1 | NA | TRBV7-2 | CASSLLPAGRGTEAFF | TGTGCCAGCAGCTTGCTCCCTGCGGGGCGGGGCACTGAAGCTTTCTTT
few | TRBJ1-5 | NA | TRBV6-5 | CASSYTWRGNQPQHF | TGTGCCAGCAGTTACACCTGGCGGGGCAATCAGCCCCAGCATTTT
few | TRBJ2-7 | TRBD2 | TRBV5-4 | CASRLGTSGSYSHEQYF | TGTGCCAGCAGGTTGGGGACTAGCGGGAGTTATAGCCACGAGCAGTACTTC
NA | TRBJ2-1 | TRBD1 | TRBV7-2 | CASSLTGTGVVNEQFF | TGTGCCAGCAGCTTGACCGGGACAGGGGTAGTAAATGAGCAGTTCTTC
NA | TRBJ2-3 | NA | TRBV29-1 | CSVVKGTRDTQYF | TGCAGCGTTGTAAAGGGGACAAGGGATACGCAGTATTTT
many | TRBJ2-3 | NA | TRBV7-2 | CASSLGGEDTQYF | TGTGCCAGCAGCTTAGGGGGTGAGGATACGCAGTATTTT
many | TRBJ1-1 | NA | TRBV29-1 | CSVAGETEAFF | TGCAGCGTTGCTGGGGAAACTGAAGCTTTCTTT
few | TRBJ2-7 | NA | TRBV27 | CASSPAPPHEQYF | TGTGCCAGCAGTCCAGCCCCCCCCCACGAGCAGTACTTC
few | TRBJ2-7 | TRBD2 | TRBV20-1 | CSATLGVGTSAREQYF | TGCAGTGCTACCCTTGGGGTTGGGACTAGCGCCCGGGAGCAGTACTTC
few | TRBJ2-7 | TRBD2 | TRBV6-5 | CASKEREGGEQYF | TGTGCCAGCAAGGAGCGGGAGGGCGGCGAGCAGTACTTC
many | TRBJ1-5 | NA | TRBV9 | CASSRDGDSNQPQHF | TGTGCCAGCAGTCGGGACGGAGATAGCAATCAGCCCCAGCATTTT
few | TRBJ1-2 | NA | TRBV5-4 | CASTGRGGYGYTF | TGTGCCAGCACGGGGAGAGGAGGCTATGGCTACACCTTC
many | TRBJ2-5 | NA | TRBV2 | CASSFSSGQETQYF | TGTGCCAGCAGTTTTTCCAGCGGGCAAGAGACCCAGTACTTC
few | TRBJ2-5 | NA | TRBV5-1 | CASSLRQGGLQETQYF | TGCGCCAGCAGCTTGCGACAGGGAGGGTTACAAGAGACCCAGTACTTC
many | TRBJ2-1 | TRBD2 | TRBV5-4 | CASSLGSSGAYNEQFF | TGTGCCAGCAGCTTGGGTTCTAGCGGGGCTTACAATGAGCAGTTCTTC
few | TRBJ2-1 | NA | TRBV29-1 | CSGVVGGSYNEQFF | TGCAGCGGTGTGGTAGGTGGGAGTTACAATGAGCAGTTCTTC
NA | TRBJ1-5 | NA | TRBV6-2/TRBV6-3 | CASGQLNQPQHF | TGTGCCAGCGGACAGCTCAATCAGCCCCAGCATTTT
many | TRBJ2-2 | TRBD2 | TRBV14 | CASSQDLPAGVTGELFF | TGTGCCAGCAGCCAAGATTTGCCAGCGGGAGTCACCGGGGAGCTGTTTTTT
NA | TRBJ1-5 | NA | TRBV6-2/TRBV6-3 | CASRRALQGVGQPQHF | TGTGCCAGCAGGCGGGCCTTACAAGGTGTGGGTCAGCCCCAGCATTTT
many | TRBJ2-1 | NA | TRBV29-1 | CSVDTGSGNEQFF | TGCAGCGTTGATACTGGGTCAGGGAATGAGCAGTTCTTC
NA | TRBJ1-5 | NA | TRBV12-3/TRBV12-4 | CASSYGDKYQPQHF | TGTGCCAGCAGTTATGGGGATAAGTACCAGCCCCAGCATTTT
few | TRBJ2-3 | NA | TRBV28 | CASRPGQHTDTQYF | TGTGCCAGCAGGCCAGGACAGCACACAGATACGCAGTATTTT
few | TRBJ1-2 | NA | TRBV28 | CASSPLYMSYGYTF | TGTGCCAGCAGTCCACTGTATATGTCCTATGGCTACACCTTC
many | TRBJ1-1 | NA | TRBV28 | CASSLGDRNTEAFF | TGTGCCAGCAGCCTGGGCGACCGGAACACTGAAGCTTTCTTT
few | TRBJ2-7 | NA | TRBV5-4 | CASSPGGGFYEQYF | TGTGCCAGCAGCCCCGGGGGTGGCTTTTACGAGCAGTACTTC
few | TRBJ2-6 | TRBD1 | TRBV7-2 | CASSPVTGAGANVLTF | TGTGCCAGCAGCCCGGTGACAGGGGCTGGGGCCAACGTCCTGACTTTC
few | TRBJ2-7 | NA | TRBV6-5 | CASSYSTFGSAAEQYF | TGTGCCAGCAGTTACTCGACTTTTGGGTCCGCGGCCGAGCAGTACTTC
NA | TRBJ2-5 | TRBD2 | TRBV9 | CASSVLAGPQETQYF | TGTGCCAGCAGCGTTCTAGCGGGGCCACAAGAGACCCAGTACTTC
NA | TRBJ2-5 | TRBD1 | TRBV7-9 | CASSPGQGRGTQYF | TGTGCCAGCAGCCCTGGACAGGGGCGCGGGACCCAGTACTTC
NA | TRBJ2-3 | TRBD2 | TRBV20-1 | CSAGTSGIDTQYF | TGCAGTGCGGGGACTAGCGGGATTGATACGCAGTATTTT
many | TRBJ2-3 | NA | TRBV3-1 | CASSPVGTTGTQYF | TGTGCCAGCAGCCCAGTCGGGACAACCGGTACGCAGTATTTT
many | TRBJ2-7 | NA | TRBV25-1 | CASSAWGGQLYEQYF | TGTGCCAGCAGTGCCTGGGGGGGACAGCTCTACGAGCAGTACTTC
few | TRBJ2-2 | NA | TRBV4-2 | CASSQDQFANTGELFF | TGTGCCAGCAGCCAAGATCAGTTCGCGAACACCGGGGAGCTGTTTTTT
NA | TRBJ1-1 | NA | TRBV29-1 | CSVAGGTQNTEAFF | TGCAGCGTGGCGGGGGGGACACAGAACACTGAAGCTTTCTTT
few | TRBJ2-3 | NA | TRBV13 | CASSPRTTDTQYF | TGTGCCAGCAGCCCCCGAACCACAGATACGCAGTATTTT
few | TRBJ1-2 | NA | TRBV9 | CASNHGGDFYGYTF | TGTGCCAGCAATCATGGCGGAGACTTCTATGGCTACACCTTC
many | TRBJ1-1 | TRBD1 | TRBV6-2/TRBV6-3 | CASSLTGSRAFF | TGTGCCAGCAGTCTGACAGGGTCGAGAGCTTTCTTT
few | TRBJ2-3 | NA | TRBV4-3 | CASSQDAGTVFSTDTQYF | TGCGCCAGCAGCCAAGACGCCGGGACGGTCTTCAGCACAGATACGCAGTATTTT
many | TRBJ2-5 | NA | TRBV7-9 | CASSLSRGPWGETQYF | TGTGCCAGCAGCCTGTCGCGGGGCCCATGGGGGGAGACCCAGTACTTC
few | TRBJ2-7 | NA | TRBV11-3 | CASSLAAGVSYEQYF | TGTGCCAGCAGCTTAGCGGCAGGGGTTTCCTACGAGCAGTACTTC
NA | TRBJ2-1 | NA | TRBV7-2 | CASSYSLPSWYNEQFF | TGTGCCTCCAGCTACAGTTTGCCATCGTGGTACAATGAGCAGTTCTTC
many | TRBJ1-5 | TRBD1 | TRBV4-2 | CASSQDRDRRSPQHF | TGTGCCAGCAGCCAAGATCGGGACAGGAGGTCGCCCCAGCATTTT
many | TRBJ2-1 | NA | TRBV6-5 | CASTPGGSSYNEQFF | TGTGCCAGCACCCCCGGAGGTAGCTCCTACAATGAGCAGTTCTTC
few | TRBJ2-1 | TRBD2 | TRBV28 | CASKSSGMGYEQFF | TGTGCCAGCAAATCTAGCGGGATGGGCTATGAGCAGTTCTTC
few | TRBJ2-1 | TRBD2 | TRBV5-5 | CASIRTSGTNEQFF | TGTGCCAGCATACGGACTAGCGGGACAAATGAGCAGTTCTTC
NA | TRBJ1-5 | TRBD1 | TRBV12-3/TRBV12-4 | CASSFGTGGYQPQHF | TGTGCCAGCAGTTTCGGGACAGGGGGTTATCAGCCCCAGCATTTT
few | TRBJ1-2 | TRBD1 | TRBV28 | CASSFGQGQLSGYTF | TGTGCCAGCAGTTTCGGACAGGGCCAACTGAGTGGCTACACCTTC
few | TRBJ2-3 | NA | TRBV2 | CASSSQGGGTSTDTQYF | TGTGCCAGCAGTTCTCAGGGGGGCGGAACTAGCACAGATACGCAGTATTTT
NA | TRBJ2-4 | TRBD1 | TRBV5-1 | CASSTAGTEKNIQYF | TGCGCCAGCAGTACCGCCGGGACAGAGAAAAACATTCAGTACTTC
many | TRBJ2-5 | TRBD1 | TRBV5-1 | CASSRTGVQETQYF | TGCGCCAGCAGCCGTACAGGGGTTCAAGAGACCCAGTACTTC
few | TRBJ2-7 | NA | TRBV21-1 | CASSLRRVGLAGAYEQYF | TGTGCCAGCAGCCTGCGGAGGGTCGGACTAGCGGGAGCCTACGAGCAGTACTTC
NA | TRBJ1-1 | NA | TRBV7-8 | CASRRTGAGTEAFF | TGTGCCAGCAGACGTACCGGGGCGGGGACTGAAGCTTTCTTT
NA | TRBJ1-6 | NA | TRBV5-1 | CASSLGDSGVFSPLHF | TGCGCCAGCAGCTTGGGTGATAGTGGAGTCTTTTCACCCCTCCACTTT
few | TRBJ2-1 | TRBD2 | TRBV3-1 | CASSQATSGSYNEQFF | TGTGCCAGCAGCCAAGCGACTAGCGGATCCTACAATGAGCAGTTCTTC